These 25 T cell receptor beta chains came from one sample sequenced in a study of blood T cell repertoires in COVID-19. Some clones are missing from TCRdb's copy, which holds only in-frame ones; the method was immunoSEQ multiplex PCR. In the table there are 250,000 to 350,000 clones, about nine tenths of which are singletons. Sequenced input: peripheral blood. These receptors originate from a man younger than 30 with active or convalescent COVID-19.

The CDR3 DNA sequence: TGCGCCAGCAGCTGGGACAGCACGAACACCGGGGAGCTGTTTTTT. Its protein product is CASSWDSTNTGELFF. The chain recombines TRBV5-1 with TRBJ2-2, with 7 bases lining up with TRBD1. CDR1 and CDR2 from the germline V gene are SGHRS and YFSETQ. Trimming cost V 3 bases and J 0 bases; bases outside gene matches: 2. There are 15 residues in the CDR3.

The rearrangement joins TRBV29-1 to TRBJ2-5; D is possibly TRBD1 (5 bases). This CDR3 spans 13 amino acids. CDR1 is SQVTM, CDR2 ANQGSEA, per germline. V lost 3 bases and J 5 bases, leaving 13 bases between the germline ends. CDR3 sequence reads: CSVESSRAETQYF. The CDR3 DNA is TGCAGCGTTGAGAGCTCCAGGGCTGAGACCCAGTACTTC. The full variable domain, in which reference TRBV29-1 and TRBJ2-5 provide the parts outside the CDR3, is SAVISQKPSRDICQRGTSLTIQCQVDSQVTMMFWYRQQPGQSLTLIATANQGSEATYESGFVIDKFPISRPNLTFSTLTVSNMSPEDSSIYLCSVESSRAETQYFGPGTRLLVL.

In its sample, this clone was seen a few times. The CDR3 DNA follows: TGTGCCAGCAGCTTGGCCGGGGATGATGGCTACACCTTC. This encodes CASSLAGDDGYTF. The rearrangement uses TRBV5-5 and TRBJ1-2; D unresolved. The CDR3 contains 13 residues. Trimming stripped 0 bases from V and 6 bases from J, with 9 bases between. CDR1 is SGHKS and CDR2 is YYEKEE in the germline V gene (reference sequence).

The table lists this clone with many counts. The chain is built from TRBV27 and TRBJ2-2; no definite D call. This CDR3 spans 15 amino acids. Germline CDR1 reads MNHEY; CDR2 reads SMNVEV (reference sequence). Trimming cost V 0 bases and J 6 bases, with 11 bases left between them. CDR3 nucleotide sequence: TGTGCCAGCAGTTTATCGCCTGATAGCTCCGGGGAGCTGTTTTTT. It yields the protein CASSLSPDSSGELFF.

The J gene is TRBJ2-4, the V gene TRBV3-1 (or the pseudogene TRBV3-2), with D possibly being TRBD1 (6 bases). This CDR3 region has 15 residues. CDR1 is LGHDT, CDR2 YNNKEL, per germline (reference sequence). The V end was cut by 2 bases, the J end by 6 bases, with 14 bases between. As DNA, the CDR3 is TGTGCCAGCAGCCAATCGCCGGGCAGGGGAAACATTCAGTACTTC. Translation gives CASSQSPGRGNIQYF.

The chain recombines TRBV5-1 with TRBJ2-2; the match to TRBD1 covers 7 bases. The junction had 2 bases not matched to a gene; V was cut back by 2 bases and J by 4 bases. Germline CDR1 is SGHRS and CDR2 is YFSETQ. The length of the CDR3 is 14 residues. The CDR3 here is CASSFEGATGELFF. DNA for the CDR3: TGCGCCAGCAGCTTTGAGGGGGCCACCGGGGAGCTGTTTTTT.

The J gene is TRBJ2-7, the V gene TRBV11-1; 9 bases map to TRBD1. The V segment lost 5 bases and the J segment 3 bases; nucleotides outside the gene matches: 8. In germline, CDR1 is SGHAT, CDR2 FQDESV (reference sequence). This CDR3 spans 15 amino acids. In DNA, the CDR3 is TGTGCCAGCAGCGCCAGACCGGGACAGGGCTACGAGCAGTACTTC. Its protein is CASSARPGQGYEQYF.

This chain uses TRBV27 with TRBJ1-1; D unresolved. V shed 3 bases and J shed 2 bases, with 7 bases lying between them. The CDR3 is 13 amino acids. The germline V gene encodes CDR1 MNHEY and CDR2 SMNVEV (reference sequence). The CDR3, as DNA: TGTGCCAGCAGTTTTAGCAGCAACACTGAAGCTTTCTTT. Translated, it gives CASSFSSNTEAFF.

J is TRBJ2-1 and V is TRBV6-5, with 11 positions matching TRBD1. With 6 bases clipped from V and 7 bases from J, the junction kept 8 bases outside the gene matches. CDR3 size: 15 residues. The germline V gene encodes CDR1 MNHEY and CDR2 SVGAGI. The CDR3 DNA follows: TGTGCCAGCAGAGCCGGGACAGGGGGTCTAAATGAGCAGTTCTTC. Protein sequence: CASRAGTGGLNEQFF.

The V and J genes are TRBV5-4 and TRBJ1-1; D call uncertain. The CDR3 has 14 residues. The germline gives CDR1 SGHNT, CDR2 YYREEE (reference sequence). V was shortened by 0 bases and J by 1 base, with 7 bases between the two germline ends. The CDR3 region has the DNA TGTGCCAGCAGCTTGGGTACAGAGAACACTGAAGCTTTCTTT. Amino acids: CASSLGTENTEAFF.

This rearrangement joins TRBV27 to TRBJ1-5; D gene ambiguous. The CDR3 totals 14 residues. V lost 0 bases, J lost 3 bases, and 6 bases lay in between. The V gene's germline CDR1 is MNHEY and CDR2 SMNVEV (reference sequence). The CDR3 is CASSLSRFNQPQHF. DNA of the CDR3: TGTGCCAGCAGTTTATCCAGGTTCAATCAGCCCCAGCATTTT.

V gene TRBV11-2 combines with J gene TRBJ2-5, with 9 bases aligning to TRBD2. From germline, CDR1 is SGHAT and CDR2 FQNNGV. The length of the CDR3 is 15 residues. V lost 3 bases to trimming and J lost 2 bases; unmatched junction nucleotides: 4. CDR3 DNA: TGTGCCAGCAGCTTTGGGACTAGCAGTCAAGAGACCCAGTACTTC. Translating gives CASSFGTSSQETQYF.

The chain links TRBV29-1 to TRBJ2-1; 12 bases align to TRBD2. In germline, CDR1 is SQVTM, CDR2 ANQGSEA. Trimming removed 6 bases from V and 0 bases from J; junction bases left unmatched: 6. The CDR3 extends over 16 amino acids. The CDR3, as DNA: TGCAGCGTCGGACTAGCGGGGTCGAGCTCCTACAATGAGCAGTTCTTC. Its protein product is CSVGLAGSSSYNEQFF.

On this clone itself: Other nucleotide sequences in the sample specify the same CDR3. The chain links TRBV6-5 to TRBJ1-2; TRBD1 agrees at 10 bases. Trimming removed 0 bases from V and 7 bases from J; junction bases left unmatched: 2. The CDR3 sequence is 14 residues long. Germline V gives CDR1 MNHEY, CDR2 SVGAGI. CDR3 sequence reads: CASSYSTGGGGYTF. DNA of the CDR3: TGTGCCAGCAGTTACTCGACAGGGGGCGGTGGCTACACCTTC.

The rearrangement uses TRBV27 and TRBJ2-7; TRBD2 matches 13 bases. V lost 4 bases to trimming and J lost 5 bases; unmatched junction nucleotides: 11. CDR3 length equals 17 residues. The germline V gene has CDR1 MNHEY and CDR2 SMNVEV (reference sequence). The CDR3 region has the DNA TGTGCCAGCAGTTCTCGGACTAGCGGGGGTAATCCCGACGAGCAGTACTTC. Translating gives CASSSRTSGGNPDEQYF.

The chain joins TRBV2 to TRBJ2-2; 10 bases are shared with TRBD1. Trimming at V came to 8 bases and at J to 5 bases, leaving 2 bases not matched to a gene. This CDR3 has 13 residues. The germline V gene has CDR1 SNHLY and CDR2 FYNNEI. As DNA, the CDR3 is TGTGCCAGCGGGGACAGGGGTACCGGGGAGCTGTTTTTT. Translated: CASGDRGTGELFF.

V gene TRBV28 combines with J gene TRBJ1-4; 7 bases line up with TRBD1. Germline V gene data show CDR1 as MDHEN and CDR2 as SYDVKM. V was clipped by 4 bases and J by 7 bases; unmatched bases: 3. The CDR3 covers 13 residues. CDR3 sequence: CASSSGGSEKLFF. The DNA for the CDR3 is TGTGCCAGCAGTTCAGGGGGATCTGAAAAACTGTTTTTT.

The V and J genes are TRBV10-3 and TRBJ2-7; perhaps TRBD2 as D (5 bases). CDR1 ENHRY and CDR2 SYGVKD come from the germline V gene. This CDR3 has 14 residues. V was trimmed by 7 bases and J by 5 bases, leaving 18 bases between them. The CDR3 DNA sequence: TGTGCCATCACGAGGCAACCAGGAGCGGACGAGCAGTACTTC. Translated: CAITRQPGADEQYF.

The chain has TRBV24-1 and TRBJ2-6, with D possibly matching TRBD1 (5 bases). In germline, CDR1 is KGHDR, CDR2 SFDVKD. V lost 4 bases to trimming and J lost 0 bases, with 9 bases between them. The CDR3 covers 16 residues. This chain's CDR3 is CATSDPDSSGANVLTF. In nucleotides, the CDR3 is TGTGCCACCAGTGACCCCGACAGCTCTGGGGCCAACGTCCTGACTTTC.

This clone has only a few counts. The chain links TRBV7-9 to TRBJ1-5; D not certain. CDR3 length: 12 amino acids. Germline CDR1 SEHNR, CDR2 FQNEAQ (reference sequence). The V end was cut by 5 bases, the J end by 8 bases, with 10 bases between. The chain's CDR3 is CASSQSSEPQHF. The CDR3 DNA reads TGTGCCAGCAGCCAAAGTTCGGAGCCCCAGCATTTT.

Only one count was recorded for this clone. This rearrangement joins TRBV7-2 to TRBJ1-5; TRBD1 matches at 7 bases. Germline trimming cut 6 bases from V and 4 bases from J; bases unmatched to any gene: 12. This CDR3 region has 16 residues. Germline loops: CDR1 SGHTA, CDR2 FQGNSA. CDR3 nucleotides: TGTGCCAGCAGTCAAGGGGCAGGGGGGCGGAATCAGCCCCAGCATTTT. Protein: CASSQGAGGRNQPQHF. Drawing the rest from reference TRBV7-2 and TRBJ1-5, the complete variable domain is GAGVSQSPSNKVTEKGKDVELRCDPISGHTALYWYRQSLGQGLEFLIYFQGNSAPDKSGLPSDRFSAERTGGSVSTLTIQRTQQEDSAVYLCASSQGAGGRNQPQHFGDGTRLSIL.

The chain is built from TRBV5-1 and TRBJ1-2, with 10 bases fitting TRBD1. The V and J ends lost 3 bases and 8 bases, in that order; junction bases with no gene match: 10. The CDR3 extends over 15 amino acids. Germline V CDR1 and CDR2: SGHRS, YFSETQ. CDR3 region: CASSSTPGQGHGYTF. The CDR3 nucleotides read TGCGCCAGCAGCTCGACACCGGGACAGGGGCACGGCTACACCTTC.

The rearrangement uses TRBV6-6 and TRBJ2-7, with 11 bases fitting TRBD2. V lost 8 bases and J lost 2; bases outside the gene matches: 11. The CDR3 length is 16 residues. CDR1 is MNHNY and CDR2 is SVGAGI in the germline V gene (reference sequence). CDR3 in DNA: TGTGCCAGCTGGCGAGGTAGCGGGAGGGCCCCCTACGAGCAGTACTTC. It specifies CASWRGSGRAPYEQYF.

CDR3 sequence reads: CASSRQQSGNEQFF. The CDR3 DNA follows: TGCGCCAGCAGCCGCCAACAATCGGGCAATGAGCAGTTCTTC. This rearrangement joins TRBV5-1 to TRBJ2-1; D is uncertain. Trimming left V 4 bases short and J 6 bases short, with 14 bases between. CDR3 size: 14 residues. Germline V gene lookup returns CDR1 SGHRS and CDR2 YFSETQ.

This chain links TRBV7-2 with TRBJ2-5, with no clear D. The CDR3 has 14 amino acids. Between the trimmed V and J ends, which lost 5 bases and 0 bases, there was a span of 10 bases. Germline CDR1 SGHTA, CDR2 FQGNSA. This chain's CDR3 is CASSLPVYQETQYF. CDR3 DNA: TGTGCCAGCAGCCTCCCTGTGTACCAAGAGACCCAGTACTTC. Supplemented by reference TRBV7-2 and TRBJ2-5, the full variable domain reads GAGVSQSPSNKVTEKGKDVELRCDPISGHTALYWYRQSLGQGLEFLIYFQGNSAPDKSGLPSDRFSAERTGGSVSTLTIQRTQQEDSAVYLCASSLPVYQETQYFGPGTRLLVL.